This T cell receptor beta chain emerged from a study of cytomegalovirus exposure and HLA in healthy donors. Study-wide results and limits: It was reported that TCR beta sequences correctly inferred the HLA-A and HLA-B alleles for most subjects. There were some V segments, including TRBV6-2 and TRBV6-3, excluded as indistinguishable. According to an earlier analysis, most TCR beta V segments yielded productive rearrangements about 90% or about 30% of the time.

Primers for the PCR totalled 60 Vbeta and 13 Jbeta. This table comes from immunoSEQ multiplex PCR, and its TCRdb copy is limited to in-frame clones, with some not included. The sample holds 200,000 or so clones, around 73% seen once. Concerning this clone: Its antigen is unidentified.

At sampling all donors were nominally healthy, likely with unrecorded immune exposures. V lost 2 bases to trimming and J lost 4 bases; unmatched junction nucleotides: 5. The CDR3 has 16 residues. Germline V gene data show CDR1 as SGHTA and CDR2 as FQGTGA. The sample was PBMCs. The chain links TRBV7-3 to TRBJ2-2, with TRBD2 matching 9 bases. The receptor was isolated from a male donor in good health and CMV-seronegative. CDR3 region: CASSLGLAGPTGELFF. The DNA for the CDR3 is TGTGCCAGCAGCTTAGGGCTAGCGGGGCCCACCGGGGAGCTGTTTTTT. The whole variable domain, remainder taken from reference TRBV7-3 and TRBJ2-2, is GAGVSQTPSNKVTEKGKYVELRCDPISGHTALYWYRQSLGQGPEFLIYFQGTGAADDSGLPNDRFFAVRPEGSVSTLKIQRTERGDSAVYLCASSLGLAGPTGELFFGEGSRLTVL.